Listed below are T cell receptor beta chains from one sample, sequenced in a study of CD8 T cell repertoires and HIV-1 epitope variants. Repertoires were generated with immunoSEQ multiplex PCR, while TCRdb's copy carries only in-frame clones and drops some. The profile shows over 90,000 clones, 60% to 80% of them singletons. The sample comprised uncultured baseline CD8+ T cells from peripheral blood mononuclear cells (PBMCs). The source is a male donor with HIV. Each CDR3 is given with its conserved first and last residue. A D gene is named only where the DNA matches it firmly. Rows may omit the clone size; those that give it use once, few, many or a size class.

j_call	v_call	clone_size	d_call	cdr3_aa	cdr3_nt
TRBJ2-2	TRBV29-1	NA	TRBD1	CSTGQANTGELFF	TGCAGCACGGGACAGGCAAACACCGGGGAGCTGTTTTTT
TRBJ2-5	TRBV28	NA	NA	CASSPRPLPGQETQYF	TGTGCCAGCAGCCCCCGCCCCCTGCCAGGCCAAGAGACCCAGTACTTC
TRBJ2-5	TRBV15	few	TRBD2	CATSRDRLAGETQYF	TGTGCCACCAGCAGAGATAGGCTAGCGGGGGAGACCCAGTACTTC
TRBJ2-7	TRBV25-1	NA	NA	CASSEPGRFDEQYF	TGTGCCAGCAGCGAGCCCGGGAGATTCGACGAGCAGTACTTC
TRBJ2-5	TRBV27	NA	NA	CASSRTPQETQYF	TGTGCCAGCAGCAGGACACCTCAAGAGACCCAGTACTTC
TRBJ2-7	TRBV9	NA	TRBD1	CASSAPGQGAGEQYF	TGTGCCAGCAGCGCCCCGGGACAGGGGGCGGGGGAGCAGTACTTC
TRBJ2-1	TRBV27	NA	TRBD1	CASSLRGQVLYNEQFF	TGTGCCAGCAGTTTGAGGGGACAGGTCCTCTACAATGAGCAGTTCTTC
TRBJ2-4	TRBV19	NA	TRBD1	CASTPFTGGLTKNIQYF	TGTGCCAGTACTCCATTCACAGGGGGCCTAACCAAAAACATTCAGTACTTC
TRBJ1-2	TRBV7-9	once	NA	CASSLVGRNGYTF	TGTGCCAGCAGCTTAGTCGGGCGAAATGGCTACACCTTC
TRBJ2-1	TRBV4-1	NA	TRBD1	CASRPTGTGENEQFF	TGCGCCAGCAGACCGACTGGGACAGGGGAGAATGAGCAGTTCTTC
TRBJ2-7	TRBV19	few	NA	CASSTRTQTYEQYF	TGTGCCAGTAGCACTCGGACTCAGACCTACGAGCAGTACTTC
TRBJ2-7	TRBV7-7	many	TRBD2	CASSPRESLADSYEQYF	TGTGCTAGCAGCCCCCGCGAGTCACTAGCGGATTCCTACGAGCAGTACTTC
TRBJ2-5	TRBV7-6	once	TRBD2	CASSLSASGGQETQYF	TGTGCCAGCAGCTTATCGGCTAGCGGGGGGCAAGAGACCCAGTACTTC
TRBJ2-7	TRBV19	NA	TRBD2	CASSTLAGTYEQYF	TGTGCCAGTAGTACATTAGCGGGAACCTACGAGCAGTACTTC
TRBJ2-7	TRBV6-5	many	NA	CASSYSRDGAEQYF	TGTGCCAGCAGTTACAGCCGGGACGGAGCAGAGCAGTACTTC
TRBJ2-2	TRBV30	NA	NA	CAMTWRQNTGELFF	TGTGCCATGACCTGGCGGCAGAACACCGGGGAGCTGTTTTTT
TRBJ2-3	TRBV5-1	NA	NA	CASSASEWRTDTQYF	TGCGCCAGCAGCGCCTCCGAGTGGCGCACAGATACGCAGTATTTT
TRBJ2-5	TRBV7-6	NA	NA	CASSVPRETQYF	TGTGCCAGCAGCGTTCCACGGGAGACCCAGTACTTC
TRBJ2-3	TRBV7-8	NA	TRBD1	CASSSYRGSTDTQYF	TGTGCCAGCAGCTCATACAGGGGGAGCACAGATACGCAGTATTTT
TRBJ2-1	TRBV28	NA	TRBD1	CASSLHRTGGQNEQFF	TGTGCCAGCAGTTTACATAGGACAGGGGGCCAGAATGAGCAGTTCTTC